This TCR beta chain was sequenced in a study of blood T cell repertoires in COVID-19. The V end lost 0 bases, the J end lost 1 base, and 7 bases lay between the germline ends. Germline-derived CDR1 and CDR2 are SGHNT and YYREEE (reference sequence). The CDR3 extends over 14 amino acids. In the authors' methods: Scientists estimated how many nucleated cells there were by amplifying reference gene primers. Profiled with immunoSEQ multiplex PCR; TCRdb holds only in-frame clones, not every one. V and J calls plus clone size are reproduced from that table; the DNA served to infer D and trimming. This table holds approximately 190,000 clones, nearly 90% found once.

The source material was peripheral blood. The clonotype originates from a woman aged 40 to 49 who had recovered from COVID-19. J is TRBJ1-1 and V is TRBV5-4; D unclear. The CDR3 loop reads CASSLDSRNTEAFF. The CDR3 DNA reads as TGTGCCAGCAGCTTGGATTCGAGGAACACTGAAGCTTTCTTT.